This T cell receptor (beta chain) was sequenced during a study of T-cell reconstitution after alpha-beta-depleted transplantation in children. Study-level results: The authors attributed T-cell counts and diversity one year after transplant mostly to newly produced T cells. Recipient T cells and thymic progenitors that survived were the source of the high TCRbeta diversity seen at day 60 in some patients. About two months after transplant, alpha-beta T cells reportedly came from several hundred expanded graft clones.

CDR3 length equals 14 residues. CDR1 MNHNS and CDR2 SASEGT come from the germline V gene. J lost 12 bases, V lost 6 bases, and 9 bases had no gene match. Library preparation (for TCRbeta) was performed with unique molecular identifiers. TCRdb called the PCR reads again in MiXCR, with one record for every CDR3 protein. The sample has a few hundred thousand distinct CDR3 sequences, over 20% seen once. There are a few counts of this clonotype. Its cognate antigen is unknown. Specimen: PBMCs, mostly from graft donor cells, collected 180 days after TCRalphabeta/CD19-depleted stem cell transplant. The V and J genes are TRBV6-1 and TRBJ2-1; 12 bases align to TRBD2. This sequence originates from a male patient under 18 who had a stem cell transplant for acute lymphoblastic leukemia, so the T cells may come from the graft donor. The DNA of the CDR3 is TGTGCCAGCAGCAAGGGGCTAGCGGGAGGGATGCAGTTCTTC. Translating gives CASSKGLAGGMQFF.